Below, 3 T cell receptor beta chains from the same sample are listed, as sequenced in a study of T cells after yellow fever vaccination. TCRdb reprocessed the 5' RACE reads via MiXCR and lists one record per CDR3 protein. The sample includes a few hundred thousand distinct CDR3 sequences, around 5.3% seen only once; the top ten take more than 3%. The input for sequencing was CD4+ T cells sorted from PBMCs, taken on the day of the yellow fever booster vaccination. These receptors were obtained from a man younger than 35 who received the YFV17D yellow fever vaccine.

A few counts support this clonotype. V and J are TRBV5-1 and TRBJ1-5; no reliable D call. Germline-derived CDR1 and CDR2 are SGHRS and YFSETQ. Trimming pared 0 bases from V and 2 bases from J, leaving 12 bases between. CDR3 size: 16 residues. CDR3: CASSLAPLGGNQPQHF. The CDR3 nucleotides are TGCGCCAGCAGCTTGGCACCCCTTGGGGGCAATCAGCCCCAGCATTTT.

This clonotype has a handful of counts. The chain is built from TRBV7-2 and TRBJ2-5; D uncertain. Germline V gene lookup returns CDR1 SGHTA and CDR2 FQGNSA. V shed 4 bases and J shed 4 bases, with 25 bases lying between them. CDR3 length: 18 residues. The CDR3 DNA is TGTGCCAGCAGCTCCCCCGCTGGTCGGTATTATGTTCGAGAGACCCAGTACTTC. Translating gives CASSSPAGRYYVRETQYF.

There are a few counts of this clonotype. The chain joins TRBV4-3 to TRBJ2-3; D might be TRBD1 or TRBD2, each matching 5 bases. CDR3 size: 18 residues. CDR1 is LGHNA, CDR2 YSLEER, per germline. The ends were cut back, 0 bases at V and 3 bases at J, with 19 bases in the middle. This chain's CDR3 is CASSQDRPRGRETDTQYF. The CDR3 coding sequence is TGCGCCAGCAGCCAAGATCGACCGAGGGGAAGGGAAACAGATACGCAGTATTTT.